Below are 6 T cell receptor beta chains sequenced from a single sample in a study of blood T cells in healthy people across ages. It was with a sample-barcoded 5' primer and a J-beta primer mix that a second PCR of roughly 6 to 11 cycles was run. Using its own MiXCR run on the 5' RACE reads, TCRdb lists one record per CDR3 protein. The data contain 700,000 to 900,000 distinct CDR3 sequences, approximately 55% of them singletons. The source material was blood. All receptors come from a man at least 80 years old in good health.

This clonotype was seen a few times. V and J are TRBV4-2 and TRBJ2-5; either TRBD1 or TRBD2 may supply D (5 bases each). Germline values: CDR1 LGHNA, CDR2 YNFKEQ. This CDR3 has 16 residues. V lost 0 bases and J lost 4, with 15 bases in between. CDR3 DNA: TGTGCCAGCAGCCAAGAGGGACGGGTCCCCTCAGAGACCCAGTACTTC. Residues: CASSQEGRVPSETQYF.

This clonotype was observed a single time. This chain uses TRBV19 with TRBJ2-7, with 7 bases aligning to TRBD1. Trimming removed 5 bases from V and 5 bases from J; junction bases left unmatched: 12. CDR1 is LNHDA, CDR2 SQIVND, per germline (reference sequence). The CDR3 runs 15 residues. DNA for the CDR3: TGTGCCAGTAGTTCCCTGGACAGGCCCGCGGACGAGCAGTACTTC. It specifies CASSSLDRPADEQYF. The full variable domain, its missing parts supplied by reference TRBV19 and TRBJ2-7, is DGGITQSPKYLFRKEGQNVTLSCEQNLNHDAMYWYRQDPGQGLRLIYYSQIVNDFQKGDIAEGYSVSREKKESFPLTVTSAQKNPTAFYLCASSSLDRPADEQYFGPGTRLTVT.

This clonotype turned up a few times. The rearrangement uses TRBV28 and TRBJ2-1; D possibly matches TRBD1 or TRBD2 (5 bases each). This CDR3 has 13 residues. The germline V gene encodes CDR1 MDHEN and CDR2 SYDVKM. Trimming pared 5 bases from V and 4 bases from J, leaving 9 bases between. The DNA for the CDR3 is TGTGCCAGCAGTCTCTGGGGGTACAATGAGCAGTTCTTC. This translates into CASSLWGYNEQFF.

The gene calls are TRBV28 and TRBJ2-4; D is unresolved. The germline gives CDR1 MDHEN, CDR2 SYDVKM. The V end lost 7 bases, the J end lost 0 bases, and 13 bases lay between the germline ends. The CDR3 runs to 15 residues. This CDR3 is CASKDVSLAKNIQYF. The CDR3 nucleotides read TGTGCCAGCAAGGACGTTTCGCTAGCCAAAAACATTCAGTACTTC.

The chain joins TRBV24-1 to TRBJ1-5, with D uncertain. CDR1 and CDR2 (germline): KGHDR, SFDVKD. Trimming pared 4 bases from V and 2 bases from J, leaving 8 bases between. This CDR3 comprises 14 residues. As DNA, the CDR3 is TGTGCCACCAGTGAAGGAGATCGCAATCAGCCCCAGCATTTT. Its translation: CATSEGDRNQPQHF.

J is TRBJ2-1 and V is TRBV4-2; 10 bases align to TRBD1. Per the germline V gene, CDR1 is LGHNA and CDR2 is YNFKEQ. The CDR3 is 16 residues long. V lost 4 bases and J lost 7; bases outside the gene matches: 10. The chain's CDR3 is CASSRRRDRGTNEQFF. The CDR3 DNA follows: TGTGCCAGCAGCCGAAGGAGGGACAGGGGCACTAATGAGCAGTTCTTC.